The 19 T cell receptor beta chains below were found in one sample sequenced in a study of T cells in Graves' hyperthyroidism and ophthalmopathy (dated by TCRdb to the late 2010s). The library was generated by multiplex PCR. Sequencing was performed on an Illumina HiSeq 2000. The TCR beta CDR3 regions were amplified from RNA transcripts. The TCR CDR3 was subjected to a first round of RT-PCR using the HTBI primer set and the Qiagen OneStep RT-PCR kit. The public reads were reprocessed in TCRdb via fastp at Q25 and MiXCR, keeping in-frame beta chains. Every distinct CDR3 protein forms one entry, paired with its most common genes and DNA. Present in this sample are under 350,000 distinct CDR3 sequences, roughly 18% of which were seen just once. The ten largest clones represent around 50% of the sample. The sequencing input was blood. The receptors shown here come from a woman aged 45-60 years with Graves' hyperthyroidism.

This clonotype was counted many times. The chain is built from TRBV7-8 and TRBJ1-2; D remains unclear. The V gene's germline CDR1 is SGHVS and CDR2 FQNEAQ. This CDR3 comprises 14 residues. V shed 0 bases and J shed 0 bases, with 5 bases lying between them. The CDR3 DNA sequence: TGTGCCAGCAGCTTAGCGCAGACTAACTATGGCTACACCTTC. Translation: CASSLAQTNYGYTF.

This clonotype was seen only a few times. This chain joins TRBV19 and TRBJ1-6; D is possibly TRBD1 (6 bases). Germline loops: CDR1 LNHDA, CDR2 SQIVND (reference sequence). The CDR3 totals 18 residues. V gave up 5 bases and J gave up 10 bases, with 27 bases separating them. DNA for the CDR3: TGTGCCAGTAGTTTCCGGCAGTGGGGGGCTGCCGGTGGATCACCCCTCCACTTT. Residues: CASSFRQWGAAGGSPLHF.

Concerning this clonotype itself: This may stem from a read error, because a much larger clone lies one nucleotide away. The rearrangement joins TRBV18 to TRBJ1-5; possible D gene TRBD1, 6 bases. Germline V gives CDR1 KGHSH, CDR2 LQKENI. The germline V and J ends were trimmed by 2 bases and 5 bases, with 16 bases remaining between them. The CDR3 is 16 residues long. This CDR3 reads CASSPKRGGGDQPQHF. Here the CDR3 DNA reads TGTGCCAGCTCACCAAAGAGAGGGGGTGGCGATCAGCCCCAGCATTTT.

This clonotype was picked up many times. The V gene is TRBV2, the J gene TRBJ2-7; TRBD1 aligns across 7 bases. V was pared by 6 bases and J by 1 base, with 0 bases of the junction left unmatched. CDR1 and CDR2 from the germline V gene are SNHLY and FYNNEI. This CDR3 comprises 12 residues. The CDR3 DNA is TGTGCCAGCAGGGACAGGTCCTACGAGCAGTACGTC. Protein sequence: CASRDRSYEQYV.

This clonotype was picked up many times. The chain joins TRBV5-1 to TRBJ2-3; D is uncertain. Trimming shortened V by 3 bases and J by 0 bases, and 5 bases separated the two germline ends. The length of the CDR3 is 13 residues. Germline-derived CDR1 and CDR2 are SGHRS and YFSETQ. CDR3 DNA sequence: TGCGCCAGCAGCTCTTACAGCACAGATACGCAGTATTTT. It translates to CASSSYSTDTQYF.

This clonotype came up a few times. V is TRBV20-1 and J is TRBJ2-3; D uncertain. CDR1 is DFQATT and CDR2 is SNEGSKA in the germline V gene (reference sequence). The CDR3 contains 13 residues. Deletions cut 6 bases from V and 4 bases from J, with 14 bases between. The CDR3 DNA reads TGCAGTGCAATCCAATCCCGGTCAGATACGCAGTATTTT. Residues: CSAIQSRSDTQYF.

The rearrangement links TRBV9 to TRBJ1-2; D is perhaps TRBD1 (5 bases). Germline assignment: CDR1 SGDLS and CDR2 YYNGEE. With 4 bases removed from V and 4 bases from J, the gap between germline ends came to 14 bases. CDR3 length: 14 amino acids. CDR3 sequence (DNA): TGTGCCAGCAGCCCGTCGACAGTCACCTATGGCTACACCTTC. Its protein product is CASSPSTVTYGYTF.

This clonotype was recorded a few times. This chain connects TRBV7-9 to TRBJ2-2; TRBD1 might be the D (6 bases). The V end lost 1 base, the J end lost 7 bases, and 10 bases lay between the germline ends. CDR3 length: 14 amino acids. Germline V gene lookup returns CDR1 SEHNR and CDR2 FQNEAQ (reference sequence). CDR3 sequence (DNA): TGTGCCAGCAGCTTAGACAGGGCTGGCGGGGAGCTGTTTTTT. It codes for CASSLDRAGGELFF.

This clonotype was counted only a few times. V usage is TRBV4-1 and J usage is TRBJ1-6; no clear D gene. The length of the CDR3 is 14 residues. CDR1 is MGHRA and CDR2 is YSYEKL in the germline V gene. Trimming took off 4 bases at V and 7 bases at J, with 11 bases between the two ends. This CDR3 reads CASSPQVRNSPLHF. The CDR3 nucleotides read TGCGCCAGCAGCCCCCAGGTGCGAAATTCACCCCTCCACTTT.

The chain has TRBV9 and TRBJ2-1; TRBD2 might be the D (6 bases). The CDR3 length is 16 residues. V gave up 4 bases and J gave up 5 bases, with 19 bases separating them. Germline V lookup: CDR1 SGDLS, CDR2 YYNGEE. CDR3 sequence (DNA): TGTGCCAGCAGCCCAAGGGGTGGGGTAGCGGACAATGAGCAGTTCTTC. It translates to CASSPRGGVADNEQFF.

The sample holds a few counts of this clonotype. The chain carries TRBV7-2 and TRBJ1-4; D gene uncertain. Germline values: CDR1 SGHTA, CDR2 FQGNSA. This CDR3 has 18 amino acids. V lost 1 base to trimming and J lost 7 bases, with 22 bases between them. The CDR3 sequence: CASSLGRGIPDGGEKLFF. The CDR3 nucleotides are TGTGCCAGCAGCTTAGGAAGAGGGATCCCAGATGGCGGTGAAAAACTGTTTTTT.

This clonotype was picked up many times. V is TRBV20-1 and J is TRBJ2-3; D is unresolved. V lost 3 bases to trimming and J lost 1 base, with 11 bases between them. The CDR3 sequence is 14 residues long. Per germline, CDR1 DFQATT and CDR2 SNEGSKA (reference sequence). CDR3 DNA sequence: TGCAGTGCTAGGTCGTGGGATCGCACAGATACGCAGTATTTT. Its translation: CSARSWDRTDTQYF.

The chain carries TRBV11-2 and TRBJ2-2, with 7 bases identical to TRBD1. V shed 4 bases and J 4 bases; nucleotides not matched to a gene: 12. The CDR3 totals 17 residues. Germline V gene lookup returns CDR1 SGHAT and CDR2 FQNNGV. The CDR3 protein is CASSWKRGQGSTGELFF. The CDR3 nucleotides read TGTGCCAGCAGCTGGAAAAGGGGGCAGGGGAGCACCGGGGAGCTGTTTTTT.

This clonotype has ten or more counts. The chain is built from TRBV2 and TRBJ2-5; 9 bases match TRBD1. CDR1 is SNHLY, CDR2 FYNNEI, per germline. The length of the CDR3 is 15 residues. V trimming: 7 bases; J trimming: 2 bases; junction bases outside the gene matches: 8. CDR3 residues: CASTSMGQGQETQYF. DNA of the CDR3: TGTGCCAGCACCAGTATGGGACAGGGACAAGAGACCCAGTACTTC.

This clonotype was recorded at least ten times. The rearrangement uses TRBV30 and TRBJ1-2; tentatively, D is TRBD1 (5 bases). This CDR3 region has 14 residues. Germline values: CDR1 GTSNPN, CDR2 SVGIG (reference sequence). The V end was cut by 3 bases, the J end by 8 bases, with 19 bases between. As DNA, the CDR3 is TGTGCCTGGAGGTACAGGCCCGAATCTCCAGGCTACACCTTC. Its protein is CAWRYRPESPGYTF.

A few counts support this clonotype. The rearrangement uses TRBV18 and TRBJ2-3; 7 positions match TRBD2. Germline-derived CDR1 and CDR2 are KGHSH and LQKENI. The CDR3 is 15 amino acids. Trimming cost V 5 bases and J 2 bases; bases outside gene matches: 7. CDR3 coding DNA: TGTGCCAGCTCATCGGGGACTACAACCACAGATACGCAGTATTTT. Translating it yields CASSSGTTTTDTQYF.

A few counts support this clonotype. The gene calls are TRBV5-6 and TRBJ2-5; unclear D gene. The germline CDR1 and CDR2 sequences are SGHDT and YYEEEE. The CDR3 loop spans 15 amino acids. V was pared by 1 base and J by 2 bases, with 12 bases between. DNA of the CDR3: TGTGCCAGCAGCTTGAAGACGTGGGGACAAGAGACCCAGTACTTC. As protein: CASSLKTWGQETQYF.

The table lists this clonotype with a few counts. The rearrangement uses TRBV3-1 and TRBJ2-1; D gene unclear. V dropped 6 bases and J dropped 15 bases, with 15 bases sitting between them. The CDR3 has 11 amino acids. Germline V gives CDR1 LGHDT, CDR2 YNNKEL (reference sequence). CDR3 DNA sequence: TGTGCCAGCAGGGGGATACTGGGCCCGTTCTTC. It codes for CASRGILGPFF.

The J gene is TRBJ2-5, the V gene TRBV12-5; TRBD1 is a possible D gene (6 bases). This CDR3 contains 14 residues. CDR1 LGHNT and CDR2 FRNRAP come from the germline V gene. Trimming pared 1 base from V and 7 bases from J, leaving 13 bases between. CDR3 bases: TGTGCTAGTGGTTTGGGCCAGGGGATGCCGACCCAGTACTTC. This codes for CASGLGQGMPTQYF.